This T cell receptor beta chain was found in a study of blood T cell repertoires in COVID-19. Original handling: It was from reference gene primer amplification that nucleated cell counts were estimated. The protocol was immunoSEQ multiplex PCR, while the TCRdb copy is restricted to in-frame clones and leaves out a portion. The DNA gave D and trimming, while V, J and clone size come from that table. The sample shows around 170,000 clones, roughly 80% of them seen only once. Germline CDR1 reads SNHLY; CDR2 reads FYNNEI. The CDR3 spans 15 residues. V lost 3 bases and J lost 7; bases outside the gene matches: 7.

The chain combines TRBV2 with TRBJ2-2, with 8 bases that match TRBD1. Sequenced sample: PBMCs or T cells enriched from blood (not recorded which). The clonotype was recovered from a woman between 50 and 59 years old who had recovered from COVID-19. The CDR3, as DNA: TGTGCCAGCAGTGATCACAGGGGGAGGAGCGGGGAGCTGTTTTTT. It specifies CASSDHRGRSGELFF.